The T cell receptor beta chain under discussion was sequenced for a study of T cell clusters in autoimmune cytopenias. TRB rearrangements were amplified by touch-down multiplex PCR with mixed TRB-A/B primers. Reprocessing the multiplex PCR reads, TCRdb reports a single entry for every CDR3 protein and omits DNA. This sample contains about 5,100 distinct CDR3 sequences. The germline V gene has CDR1 SGHNT and CDR2 YENEEA. CDR3 length: 13 residues. TRB amplification used roughly 250 ng of peripheral blood genomic DNA. The chain combines TRBV11-3 with TRBJ2-3. Sequencing was carried out using peripheral blood. The receptor was derived from a human donor with an autoimmune cytopenia or autoimmune hepatitis (not recorded which). This chain's CDR3 is CASSLDLADTQYF. Together with reference TRBV11-3 and TRBJ2-3, the CDR3 gives the full variable domain: EAGVVQSPRYKIIEKKQPVAFWCNPISGHNTLYWYLQNLGQGPELLIRYENEEAVDDSQLPKDRFSAERLKGVDSTLKIQPAELGDSAVYLCASSLDLADTQYFGPGTRLTVL.